The 2 T cell receptor beta chains in this list originate from one sample, sequenced in a study of blood T cell repertoires in COVID-19. Some clones are missing from TCRdb's copy, which holds only in-frame ones; the method was immunoSEQ multiplex PCR. Of about 52,000 clones listed, 82% were seen once; the top ten hold roughly 12%. The source material was peripheral blood. These receptors originate from a man aged 80 or over with COVID-19, enrolled during active disease.

The J gene is TRBJ2-1, the V gene TRBV7-3, with 13 bases identical to TRBD2. The CDR3 covers 15 residues. With V trimmed by 5 bases and J by 9 bases, 7 bases remained unmatched. In germline, CDR1 is SGHTA, CDR2 FQGTGA. The CDR3 loop reads CASSHTSGGAGEQFF. The CDR3, as DNA: TGTGCCAGCAGCCATACTAGCGGGGGGGCAGGTGAGCAGTTCTTC.

The V call is TRBV5-1, the J call TRBJ2-7; 12 bases line up with TRBD2. V lost 8 bases and J lost 1; bases outside the gene matches: 7. This CDR3 has 15 amino acids. Per germline, CDR1 SGHRS and CDR2 YFSETQ. The CDR3 coding sequence is TGCGCCAGTAGATCAGGGACTAGCGGGTCCTACGAGCAGTACGTC. It codes for CASRSGTSGSYEQYV.